These 28 T cell receptor beta chains originate from one sample sequenced in a study of regulatory T cells in long-lasting Graves disease. As for time point: newly diagnosed GD, antithyroid drugs for less than 3 months. From PBMCs, RNA was extracted and then used to make the TCR library. The authors built TCR beta libraries using iRepertoire HTBI primers and Arm-PCR of CDR3 regions. TCRdb analysed the multiplex PCR reads with MiXCR anew, one entry per CDR3 protein. The profile shows roughly 510,000 distinct CDR3 sequences, about 16% of them singletons. The same data also contributed to another study, on T cells in Graves' hyperthyroidism and ophthalmopathy.

The sample was peripheral blood mononuclear cells (PBMCs), taken at new diagnosis, from a patient treated with antithyroid drugs. Receptors were obtained from a man younger than 35 with Graves disease.

This clonotype was seen a handful of times. V and J are TRBV30 and TRBJ2-7; weak D call: TRBD1 (5 bases). Deletions cut 0 bases from V and 5 bases from J, with 17 bases between. Germline V gene sequence: CDR1 GTSNPN, CDR2 SVGIG (reference sequence). The CDR3 length is 15 residues. For the CDR3, the DNA is TGTGCCTGGAGTGTACCCCAGGGCCTCCTCGACGAGCAGTACTTC. It encodes CAWSVPQGLLDEQYF.

The chain combines TRBV5-1 with TRBJ1-6; 7 bases fit TRBD1. V gave up 0 bases and J gave up 10 bases; unmatched junction bases: 10. This CDR3 contains 16 residues. Looked up from germline, CDR1 is SGHRS and CDR2 is YFSETQ. CDR3 nucleotide sequence: TGCGCCAGCAGCTTGGACCCGGCAGGGGGAGGCTCACCCCTCCACTTT. Encoded protein: CASSLDPAGGGSPLHF.

This clonotype has at least ten counts. The V and J genes are TRBV28 and TRBJ1-5, with 8 bases aligning to TRBD1. The germline gives CDR1 MDHEN, CDR2 SYDVKM. V lost 10 bases and J lost 2; bases outside the gene matches: 4. The CDR3 runs to 13 residues. CDR3 nucleotide sequence: TGTGCCATCAAGGACAGGGGCAATCAGCCCCAGCATTTT. It translates to CAIKDRGNQPQHF.

This clonotype has a count of ten or more. V is TRBV2 and J is TRBJ2-7, with a weak D call TRBD1 (6 bases). The CDR3 runs to 13 residues. Trimming took 6 bases from V and 1 from J, leaving 10 bases between them. Germline assignment: CDR1 SNHLY and CDR2 FYNNEI. CDR3 nucleotide sequence: TGTGCCAGCAGGAGGACAGAATCCTACGAGCAGTACTTC. It translates to CASRRTESYEQYF.

This clonotype was recorded a few times. In DNA, the CDR3 is TGTGCCAGCAGCTCATTTGGTGCTACAGGTGAGCAGTTCTTC. As protein: CASSSFGATGEQFF. The chain links TRBV11-1 to TRBJ2-1; weak D call: TRBD1 (5 bases). CDR3 length: 14 amino acids. CDR1 SGHAT and CDR2 FQDESV come from the germline V gene (reference sequence). V gave up 4 bases and J gave up 9 bases, with 16 bases separating them. Based on the CDR3 plus reference TRBV11-1 and TRBJ2-1, the full variable domain is EAEVAQSPRYKITEKSQAVAFWCDPISGHATLYWYRQILGQGPELLVQFQDESVVDDSQLPKDRFSAERLKGVDSTLKIQPAELGDSAMYLCASSSFGATGEQFFGPGTRLTVL.

This clonotype was recorded many times. The germline gene is not matched at one end of the junction; a read error may be the cause. The chain combines TRBV30 with TRBJ1-2; 8 positions agree with TRBD1. The CDR3 extends over 15 amino acids. Germline V gene data show CDR1 as GTSNPN and CDR2 as SVGIG (reference sequence). CDR3 residues: CAWGVMQGARYGYTF. The CDR3 bases are TGTGCCTGGGGTGTGATGCAGGGGGCGCGATATGGCTACACCTTC.

This clonotype was counted only a few times. The chain combines TRBV3-1 with TRBJ2-3; TRBD2 matches at 12 bases. V shed 1 base, J shed 9 bases, and the junction held 2 bases outside the gene matches. Germline-derived CDR1 and CDR2 are LGHDT and YNNKEL (reference sequence). This CDR3 is 14 amino acids long. This CDR3 is CASSQGLAGETQYF. The CDR3 bases are TGTGCCAGCAGCCAAGGACTAGCGGGAGAGACGCAGTATTTT.

The CDR3 is CASSIGGGAQPQHF. The CDR3 bases are TGTGCCAGTAGTATCGGGGGGGGGGCCCAGCCCCAGCATTTT. The genes are TRBV19 and TRBJ1-5; D may be TRBD1 (6 bases). The germline V gene has CDR1 LNHDA and CDR2 SQIVND (reference sequence). The V and J ends lost 3 bases and 7 bases respectively, with 13 bases between them. The CDR3 sequence is 14 residues long.

This chain links TRBV28 with TRBJ2-1; D uncertain. CDR1 MDHEN and CDR2 SYDVKM come from the germline V gene. V lost 2 bases and J lost 7, with 15 bases in between. This CDR3 has 15 amino acids. CDR3 DNA: TGTGCCAGCAGTTTAACTGGCCTTCAGTGGAATGAGCAGTTCTTC. It is translated as CASSLTGLQWNEQFF.

The chain employs TRBV30 and TRBJ1-5; 8 bases agree with TRBD1. The CDR3 extends over 14 amino acids. In germline, CDR1 is GTSNPN, CDR2 SVGIG (reference sequence). V trimming: 2 bases; J trimming: 4 bases; junction bases outside the gene matches: 4. The CDR3 nucleotides read TGTGCCTGGAGTCCCGACAGGGGTAATCAGCCCCAGCATTTT. Residues: CAWSPDRGNQPQHF. Full variable domain (missing parts from reference TRBV30 and TRBJ1-5): SQTIHQWPATLVQPVGSPLSLECTVEGTSNPNLYWYRQAAGRGLQLLFYSVGIGQISSEVPQNLSASRPQDRQFILSSKKLLLSDSGFYLCAWSPDRGNQPQHFGDGTRLSIL.

The genes are TRBV5-5 and TRBJ2-2; D is possibly TRBD1 (6 bases). The CDR3 is made up of 17 amino acids. V lost 4 bases and J 4 bases, leaving 20 bases between the germline ends. Germline-derived CDR1 and CDR2 are SGHKS and YYEKEE (reference sequence). CDR3: CASSTRTVSATTGELFF. In DNA, the CDR3 is TGTGCCAGCAGCACGAGGACAGTATCCGCCACCACCGGGGAGCTGTTTTTT.

This clonotype was observed at least ten times. The chain recombines TRBV12-3 or TRBV12-4 with TRBJ1-6; D uncertain. Trimming removed 1 base at V and 12 bases at J, with 10 bases between. The CDR3 sequence is 13 residues long. The CDR3 DNA is TGTGCCAGCAGTTTAGACCTCGGGGAACCCCTCCACTTT. Protein sequence: CASSLDLGEPLHF.

As to this clonotype: This may stem from a read error, because a much larger clone lies one nucleotide away. The V call is TRBV30, the J call TRBJ1-2; D perhaps matches TRBD1 (5 bases). Per the germline V gene, CDR1 is GTSNPN and CDR2 is SVGIG (reference sequence). Between the trimmed V and J ends, which lost 1 base and 4 bases, there was a span of 7 bases. This CDR3 region has 12 residues. The CDR3 is CAWSGTCYGYTF. Here the CDR3 DNA reads TGTGCCTGGAGTGGGACATGCTATGGCTACACCTTC. Drawing the rest from reference TRBV30 and TRBJ1-2, the complete variable domain is SQTIHQWPATLVQPVGSPLSLECTVEGTSNPNLYWYRQAAGRGLQLLFYSVGIGQISSEVPQNLSASRPQDRQFILSSKKLLLSDSGFYLCAWSGTCYGYTFGSGTRLTVV.

The chain couples TRBV6-1 to TRBJ1-5; D uncertain. The germline V gene has CDR1 MNHNS and CDR2 SASEGT. Trimming left V 6 bases short and J 0 bases short, with 9 bases between. The CDR3 runs 14 residues. CDR3 DNA sequence: TGTGCCAGCAGGGGATTTACTAGCAATCAGCCCCAGCATTTT. Protein product: CASRGFTSNQPQHF.

This chain connects TRBV6-2 or TRBV6-3 to TRBJ2-1; D is perhaps TRBD1 (6 bases). In germline, CDR1 is MNHEY, CDR2 SVGEGT. V was pared by 6 bases and J by 9 bases, with 9 bases between. The length of the CDR3 is 11 residues. The CDR3 DNA reads TGTGCCAGCAGGGGGGCAGGTGAGCAGTTCTTC. It translates to CASRGAGEQFF.

A few counts support this clonotype. The V gene is TRBV6-2 or TRBV6-3, the J gene TRBJ1-6; D is possibly TRBD1 (5 bases). The CDR3 sequence is 17 residues long. The germline V gene encodes CDR1 MNHEY and CDR2 SVGEGT. V gave up 5 bases and J gave up 0 bases, with 14 bases separating them. CDR3: CASSAHGASSYNSPLHF. In nucleotides, the CDR3 is TGTGCCAGCAGTGCCCACGGGGCAAGCTCCTATAATTCACCCCTCCACTTT.

At least ten counts were recorded for this clonotype. This sequence joins TRBV11-2 and TRBJ2-1; D not certain. The CDR3 extends over 17 amino acids. The germline V gene encodes CDR1 SGHAT and CDR2 FQNNGV. V was shortened by 2 bases and J by 4 bases, with 18 bases between the two germline ends. The CDR3 DNA follows: TGTGCCAGCAGCTTAATCCGATCGAAAAGAGGTTACAATGAGCAGTTCTTC. This translates into CASSLIRSKRGYNEQFF. Supplemented by reference TRBV11-2 and TRBJ2-1, the full variable domain reads EAGVAQSPRYKIIEKRQSVAFWCNPISGHATLYWYQQILGQGPKLLIQFQNNGVVDDSQLPKDRFSAERLKGVDSTLKIQPAKLEDSAVYLCASSLIRSKRGYNEQFFGPGTRLTVL.

The table lists this clonotype with many counts. This chain joins TRBV27 and TRBJ1-1; 10 bases align to TRBD1. The CDR3 contains 16 residues. The germline gives CDR1 MNHEY, CDR2 SMNVEV (reference sequence). Trimming took 3 bases from V and 7 from J; bases not matched to a gene: 11. CDR3 coding DNA: TGTGCCAGCAGTTTTTCCCCGGAGACAGGGGGCATTGAAGCTTTCTTT. Amino acid sequence: CASSFSPETGGIEAFF.

This clonotype was counted between two and nine times. The V call is TRBV15, the J call TRBJ2-5; D is undetermined. Germline V gene sequence: CDR1 LNHNV, CDR2 YYDKDF (reference sequence). The CDR3 consists of 12 residues. The ends were cut back, 2 bases at V and 7 bases at J, with 8 bases in the middle. The CDR3: CATSRTSGTQYF. The CDR3 nucleotides read TGTGCCACCAGCAGAACGTCCGGGACCCAGTACTTC.

This clonotype was observed at least ten times. V gene TRBV27 combines with J gene TRBJ1-2; D gene ambiguous. The CDR3 has 14 amino acids. In germline, CDR1 is MNHEY, CDR2 SMNVEV (reference sequence). V shed 3 bases and J shed 7 bases, with 15 bases lying between them. DNA of the CDR3: TGTGCCAGCAGTTTGAGAGGGATTCGGAGTGGCTACACCTTC. The encoded protein is CASSLRGIRSGYTF.

This sequence joins TRBV18 and TRBJ1-6, with D perhaps matching TRBD1 (6 bases). The CDR3 has 16 amino acids. Germline V CDR1 and CDR2: KGHSH, LQKENI. V was clipped by 2 bases and J by 8 bases, with 16 bases between them. The DNA of the CDR3 is TGTGCCAGCTCACCATATACAGGGTCACTGGATTCACCCCTCCACTTT. It is translated as CASSPYTGSLDSPLHF.

The sample holds many counts of this clonotype. The V gene is TRBV7-9, the J gene TRBJ2-5; tentatively, D is TRBD1 (5 bases). The V gene's germline CDR1 is SEHNR and CDR2 FQNEAQ (reference sequence). Deletions cut 3 bases from V and 3 bases from J, with 14 bases between. This CDR3 region has 15 residues. The CDR3 loop reads CASSFVQAIEETQYF. In DNA form, the CDR3 reads TGTGCCAGCAGCTTTGTACAGGCCATTGAAGAGACCCAGTACTTC.

The chain combines TRBV30 with TRBJ2-1, with 13 bases matching TRBD2. The CDR3 is 17 amino acids. Per the germline V gene, CDR1 is GTSNPN and CDR2 is SVGIG (reference sequence). After removal of 5 bases from V and 1 base from J, the junction contained 8 bases not matched to a gene. CDR3 in amino acids: CAWGGLAGYRSYNEQFF. The DNA of the CDR3 is TGTGCCTGGGGGGGACTAGCGGGATATAGGTCCTACAATGAGCAGTTCTTC.

As regards this clonotype: A clone one base away is much larger, so this may be a read error. The chain employs TRBV2 and TRBJ1-5, with 7 bases lining up with TRBD1. The germline V gene encodes CDR1 SNHLY and CDR2 FYNNEI. The CDR3 spans 19 residues. The CDR3 loop reads CASSGGGGILGYSNQPQRF. The CDR3 nucleotides read TGTGCCAGCAGTGGAGGGGGCGGCATTCTTGGGTATAGCAATCAGCCCCAGCGTTTT.

This clonotype was recorded at least ten times. The V and J genes are TRBV28 and TRBJ1-6; a weak D match, TRBD1 (5 bases). The ends were cut back, 5 bases at V and 0 bases at J, with 14 bases in the middle. This CDR3 contains 17 residues. Germline assignment: CDR1 MDHEN and CDR2 SYDVKM. The CDR3 nucleotides read TGTGCCAGCAGTCCTCCGGCAGGGAGCTCCTATAATTCACCCCTCCACTTT. Translated, it gives CASSPPAGSSYNSPLHF.

This clonotype is a singleton in its sample. This chain connects TRBV5-6 to TRBJ2-7; D could derive from TRBD1 or TRBD2 (5 bases each). The V end was cut by 0 bases, the J end by 5 bases, with 15 bases between. Germline CDR1 is SGHDT and CDR2 is YYEEEE. This CDR3 has 15 amino acids. CDR3 in DNA: TGTGCCAGCAGCTTGGAGATCAGGGACCAGGACGAGCAGTACTTC. Encoded protein: CASSLEIRDQDEQYF.

This clonotype was counted many times. The chain joins TRBV2 to TRBJ2-1; 8 positions agree with TRBD1. Gene TRBJ2-5 matches the end of the DNA better, so the J call may be wrong. Germline V gene sequence: CDR1 SNHLY, CDR2 FYNNEI. The CDR3 totals 15 residues. CDR3: CASTEQGVAGETQYF. Here the CDR3 DNA reads TGTGCCAGCACCGAACAGGGGGTCGCCGGGGAGACCCAGTACTTC.

This clonotype was seen more than once but under ten times. The gene calls are TRBV28 and TRBJ1-5; 7 bases agree with TRBD1. This CDR3 has 13 amino acids. Per germline, CDR1 MDHEN and CDR2 SYDVKM. The V and J ends lost 6 bases and 6 bases, in that order; junction bases with no gene match: 5. Written as DNA, the CDR3 is TGTGCCAGCAGCACAGGGGCCGGTCAGCCCCAGCATTTT. Residues: CASSTGAGQPQHF.